This TCR beta chain was profiled in a study of T cell responses to AZD1222 COVID-19 vaccine. As for the study in general: Doses given second, at about 4 or about 12 weeks, were pooled. Points from the study as a whole: Clonal diversity was possibly underestimated, and the donors were mostly white British, with more females. Close to half of spike-specific TCRs reportedly recognize unmutated variant regions. When two AZD1222 doses had been given, Spike-specific TCR breadth and depth rose.

On this clone: What it recognizes is unknown.

Data came from immunoSEQ multiplex PCR; TCRdb stores just in-frame clones and leaves some out. In the table there are roughly 96,000 clones, 90% of which are singletons. Sequenced material: peripheral blood, taken on day 0 of AZD1222 vaccination. The receptor was derived from an adult in good health.

The CDR3 is CASSLLGGNTEAFF. The CDR3 nucleotides read TGTGCCAGCAGCTTGCTGGGGGGCAACACTGAAGCTTTCTTT. The V call is TRBV5-5, the J call TRBJ1-1, with D possibly being TRBD1 (6 bases). This CDR3 spans 14 amino acids. Trimming removed 1 base at V and 2 bases at J, with 9 bases between. Germline V gene data show CDR1 as SGHKS and CDR2 as YYEKEE (reference sequence).